This T cell receptor (beta chain) was sequenced for a study of blood T cell repertoires in COVID-19 (dated by TCRdb to about 2020). A note on the overall study: Samples from collaborators originated in the United States, Italy and Spain and spanned both the acute and convalescent phases of COVID-19. The prospective study material was composed of cDNA or gDNA derived from T cells, B-cell-depleted T cells, or PBMCs. The dataset comprised deeply sampled blood TCRbeta repertoires from subjects exposed to, actively infected with, or recovered from COVID-19. The repertoires were released in a freely available public database intended as a resource for research on the immune response to SARS-CoV-2. The samples were drawn from two sources: the first 160 participants of the ongoing ImmuneRACE study, and 1,200 or so subjects contributed by 6 global collaborators. The sample metadata nearly always contained a de-identified subject ID, COVID-19 status, age in years and sex. Where available, HLA class I and class II types were obtained from metadata supplied by the sample provider rather than from assay-based typing.

The CDR3 goes from the cysteine to the phenylalanine over 15 residues. The DNA shown is the 45-base CDR3, in frame from base 1. The V end loses 5 bases and the J end loses 1 base, and a stretch of 11 bases separates them. Per the germline V gene (reference sequence), LNHDA is the CDR1 and SQIVND is the CDR2. Samples from volunteer blood donors who had recovered from COVID-19 were contributed by a second Seattle source. Whole blood was collected in K2EDTA tubes by collaborating institutions according to the institutions' own protocols. For TCRbeta analysis, collaborators shipped samples in one of three forms: frozen whole blood, isolated PBMCs, or DNA extracted from either of those sample types. The immunoSEQ Assay, a bias-controlled multiplex PCR, was used to amplify TCRbeta CDR3 regions from genomic DNA. Per the original workflow: Within the assay, amplification of reference gene primers was used to estimate how many nucleated cells each sample contained. Sequence reads were collapsed and filtered to measure the absolute abundance of every unique TCRbeta CDR3 rearrangement. Productive Simpson clonality was computed per sample as the square root of Simpson's diversity index over productive rearrangements. In its TCRdb copy, this immuneACCESS table keeps in-frame sequences only and misses some clones. Where compared with another copy, unresolved V genes explain less than half of these, and the others have no known cause. The DNA gave D and trimming, while V, J and clone size come from that table. The sample table lists 310,000 or so clones, 87% of them with a count of one. In total, the top ten clones hold roughly 2.2% of the sample.

In its sample, this clone was seen a few times. Its antigen is not yet known. Base quality data are lacking; no much larger clone is found one base away. Results and caveats for the whole study, not just this receptor: The amount of clinical and demographic metadata varied by source and participant and was provided uncurated.

This TCR came from a woman aged 45-65 years who had recovered from COVID-19. The sequencing sample was made of peripheral blood. The sequence joins TRBV19 to TRBJ2-2; a tentative D match to TRBD1 spans 6 bases. The base sequence is TGTGCCAGTAGTCCAGGGGTTTTGAACACCGGGGAGCTGTTTTTT. It translates as CASSPGVLNTGELFF.